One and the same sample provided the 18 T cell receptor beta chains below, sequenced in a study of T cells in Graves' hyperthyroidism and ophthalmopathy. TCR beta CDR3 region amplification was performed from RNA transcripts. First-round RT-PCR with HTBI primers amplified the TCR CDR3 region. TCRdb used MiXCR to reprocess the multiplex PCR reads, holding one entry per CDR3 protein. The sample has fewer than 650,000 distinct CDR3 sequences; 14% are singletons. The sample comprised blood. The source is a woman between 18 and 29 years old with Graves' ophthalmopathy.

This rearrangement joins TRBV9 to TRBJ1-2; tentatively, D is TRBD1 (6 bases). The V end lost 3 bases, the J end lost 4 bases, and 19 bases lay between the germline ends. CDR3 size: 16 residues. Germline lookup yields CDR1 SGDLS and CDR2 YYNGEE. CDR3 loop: CASSAPPPGAIYGYTF. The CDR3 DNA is TGTGCCAGCAGCGCTCCCCCCCCGGGGGCGATCTATGGCTACACCTTC.

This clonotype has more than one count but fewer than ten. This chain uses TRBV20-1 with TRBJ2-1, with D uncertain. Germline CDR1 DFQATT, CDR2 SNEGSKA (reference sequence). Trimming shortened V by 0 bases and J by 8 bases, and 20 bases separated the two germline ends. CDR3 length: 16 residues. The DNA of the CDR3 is TGCAGTGCTAGAGATCTTGACGAGCCCGGCCTCTATGAGCAGTTCTTC. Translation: CSARDLDEPGLYEQFF.

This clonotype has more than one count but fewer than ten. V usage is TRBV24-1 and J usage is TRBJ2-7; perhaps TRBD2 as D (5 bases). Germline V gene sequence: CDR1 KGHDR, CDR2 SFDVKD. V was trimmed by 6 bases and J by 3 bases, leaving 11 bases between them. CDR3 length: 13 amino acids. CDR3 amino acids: CATSRGLDYEQYF. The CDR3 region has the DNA TGTGCCACCAGTAGAGGGTTAGACTACGAGCAGTACTTC.

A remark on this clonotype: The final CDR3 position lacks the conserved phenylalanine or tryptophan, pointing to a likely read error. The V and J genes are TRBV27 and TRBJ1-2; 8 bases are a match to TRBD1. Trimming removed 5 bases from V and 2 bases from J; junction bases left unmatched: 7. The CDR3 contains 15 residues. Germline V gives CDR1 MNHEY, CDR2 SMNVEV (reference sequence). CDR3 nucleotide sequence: TGTGCCAGCAGTCCCGGGACAGGCGGGAACTATGGCTACACCCTC. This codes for CASSPGTGGNYGYTL.

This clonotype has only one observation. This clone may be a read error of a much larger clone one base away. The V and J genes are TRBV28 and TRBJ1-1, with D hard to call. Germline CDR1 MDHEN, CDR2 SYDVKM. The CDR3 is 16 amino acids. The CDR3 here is CASTIVAGSSWTGAFF. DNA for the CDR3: TGTGCCAGCACCATCGTGGCCGGGTCCTCATGGACTGGAGCTTTCTTT.

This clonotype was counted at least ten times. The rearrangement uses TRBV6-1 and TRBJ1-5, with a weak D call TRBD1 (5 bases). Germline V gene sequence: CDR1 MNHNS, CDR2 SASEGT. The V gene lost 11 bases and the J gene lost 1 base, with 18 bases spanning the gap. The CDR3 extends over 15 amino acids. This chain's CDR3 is CAGGGRASSNQPQHF. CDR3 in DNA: TGTGCCGGGGGGGGTAGGGCCTCAAGCAATCAGCCCCAGCATTTT.

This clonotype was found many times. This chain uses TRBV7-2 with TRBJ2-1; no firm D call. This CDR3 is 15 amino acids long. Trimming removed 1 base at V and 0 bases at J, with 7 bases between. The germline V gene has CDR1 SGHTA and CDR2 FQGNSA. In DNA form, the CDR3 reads TGTGCCAGCAGCTTAGGTGGTCTCTCCTACAATGAGCAGTTCTTC. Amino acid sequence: CASSLGGLSYNEQFF.

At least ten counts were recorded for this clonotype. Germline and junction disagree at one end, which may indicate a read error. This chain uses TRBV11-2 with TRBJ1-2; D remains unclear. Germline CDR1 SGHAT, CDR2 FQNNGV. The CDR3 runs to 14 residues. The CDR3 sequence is CANSPFGGPYGYTF. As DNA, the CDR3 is TGTGCCAACAGCCCCTTTGGAGGGCCTTATGGCTACACCTTC.

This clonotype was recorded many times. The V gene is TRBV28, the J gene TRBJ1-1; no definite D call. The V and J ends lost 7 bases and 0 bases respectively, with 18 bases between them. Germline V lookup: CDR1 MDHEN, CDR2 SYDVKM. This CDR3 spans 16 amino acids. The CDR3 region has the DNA TGTGCCAGCACCACTTTTGTCGGGTTTGTGAACACTGAAGCTTTCTTT. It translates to CASTTFVGFVNTEAFF.

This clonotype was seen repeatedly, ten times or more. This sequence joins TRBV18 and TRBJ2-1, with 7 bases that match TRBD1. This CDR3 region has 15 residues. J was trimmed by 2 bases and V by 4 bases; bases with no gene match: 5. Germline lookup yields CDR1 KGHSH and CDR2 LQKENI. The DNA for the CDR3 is TGTGCCAGCTCACTTGACAGGGAAGCCTACAATGAGCAGTTCTTC. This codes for CASSLDREAYNEQFF.

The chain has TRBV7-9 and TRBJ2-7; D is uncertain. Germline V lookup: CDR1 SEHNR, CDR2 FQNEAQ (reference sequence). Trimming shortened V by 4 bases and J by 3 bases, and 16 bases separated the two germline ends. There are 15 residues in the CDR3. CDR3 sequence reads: CASSSAPMGNYEQYF. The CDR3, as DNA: TGTGCCAGCAGCTCCGCTCCCATGGGGAACTACGAGCAGTACTTC.

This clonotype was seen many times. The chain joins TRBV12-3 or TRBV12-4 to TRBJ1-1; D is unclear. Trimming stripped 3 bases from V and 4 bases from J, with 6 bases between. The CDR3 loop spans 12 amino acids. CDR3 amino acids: CASSFASTEAFF. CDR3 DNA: TGTGCCAGCAGTTTCGCCAGCACTGAAGCTTTCTTT.

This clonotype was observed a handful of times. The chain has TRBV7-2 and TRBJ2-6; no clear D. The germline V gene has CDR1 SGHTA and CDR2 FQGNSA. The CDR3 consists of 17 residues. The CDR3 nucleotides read TGTGCGGCCCCTCAAGATGGTAGCTCTATGTGGACCAACGTCCTGACTTTC. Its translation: CAAPQDGSSMWTNVLTF.

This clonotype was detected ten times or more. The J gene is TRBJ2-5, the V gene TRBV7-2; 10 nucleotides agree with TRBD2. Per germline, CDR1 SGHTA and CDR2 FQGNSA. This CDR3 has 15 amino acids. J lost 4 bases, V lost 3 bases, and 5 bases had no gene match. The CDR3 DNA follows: TGTGCCAGCAGCTTCGTAGCGGGAGGCACAGAGACCCAGTACTTC. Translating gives CASSFVAGGTETQYF.

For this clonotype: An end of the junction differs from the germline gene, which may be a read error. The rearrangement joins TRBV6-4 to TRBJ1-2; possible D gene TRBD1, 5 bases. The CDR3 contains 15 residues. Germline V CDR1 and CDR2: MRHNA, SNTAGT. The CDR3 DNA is TGTGCCAGCGGTGACCCACCCGGGACCCTCTATGGCTACACCTTC. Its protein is CASGDPPGTLYGYTF.

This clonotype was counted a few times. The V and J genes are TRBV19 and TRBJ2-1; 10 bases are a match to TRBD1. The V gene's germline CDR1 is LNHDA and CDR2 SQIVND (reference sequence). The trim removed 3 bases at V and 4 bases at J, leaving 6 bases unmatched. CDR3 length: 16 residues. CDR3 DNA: TGTGCCAGTAGTATTCAGGACAGGGGGGATTACAATGAGCAGTTCTTC. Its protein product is CASSIQDRGDYNEQFF. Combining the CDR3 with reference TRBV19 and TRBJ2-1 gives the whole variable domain DGGITQSPKYLFRKEGQNVTLSCEQNLNHDAMYWYRQDPGQGLRLIYYSQIVNDFQKGDIAEGYSVSREKKESFPLTVTSAQKNPTAFYLCASSIQDRGDYNEQFFGPGTRLTVL.

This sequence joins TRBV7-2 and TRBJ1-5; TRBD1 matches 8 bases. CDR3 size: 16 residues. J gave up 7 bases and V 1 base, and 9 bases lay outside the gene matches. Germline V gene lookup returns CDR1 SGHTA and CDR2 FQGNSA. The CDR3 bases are TGTGCCAGCAGCTTAGTGGGGCAGGGGGCGAGGCAGCCCCAGCATTTT. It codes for CASSLVGQGARQPQHF.

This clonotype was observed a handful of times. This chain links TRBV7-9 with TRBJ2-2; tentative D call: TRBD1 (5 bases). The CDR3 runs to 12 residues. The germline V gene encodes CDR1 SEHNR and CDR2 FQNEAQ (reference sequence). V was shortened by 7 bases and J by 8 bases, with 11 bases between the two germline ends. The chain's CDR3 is CASTDNSGELFF. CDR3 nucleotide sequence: TGTGCCAGCACGGACAATAGTGGGGAGCTGTTTTTT.